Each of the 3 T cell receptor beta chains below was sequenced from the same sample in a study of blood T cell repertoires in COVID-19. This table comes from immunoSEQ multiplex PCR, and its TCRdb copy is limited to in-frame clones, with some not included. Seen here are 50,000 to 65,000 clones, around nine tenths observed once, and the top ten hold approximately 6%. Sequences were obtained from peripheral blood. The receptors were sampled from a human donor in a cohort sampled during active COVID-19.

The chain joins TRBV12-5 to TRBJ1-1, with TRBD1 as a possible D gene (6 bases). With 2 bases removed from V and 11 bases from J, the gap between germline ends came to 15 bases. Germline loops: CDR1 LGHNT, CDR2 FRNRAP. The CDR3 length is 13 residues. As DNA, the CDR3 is TGTGCTAGTGGTTTGACCCCCGGGACACCGGCTTTCTTT. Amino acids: CASGLTPGTPAFF. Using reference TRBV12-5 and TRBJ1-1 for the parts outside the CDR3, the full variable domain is DARVTQTPRHKVTEMGQEVTMRCQPILGHNTVFWYRQTMMQGLELLAYFRNRAPLDDSGMPKDRFSAEMPDATLATLKIQPSEPRDSAVYFCASGLTPGTPAFFGQGTRLTVV.

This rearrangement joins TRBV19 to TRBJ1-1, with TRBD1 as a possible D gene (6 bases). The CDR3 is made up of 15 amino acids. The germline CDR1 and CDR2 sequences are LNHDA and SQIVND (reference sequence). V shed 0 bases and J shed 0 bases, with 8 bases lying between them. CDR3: CASSIDHRVNTEAFF. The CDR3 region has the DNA TGTGCCAGTAGTATAGATCACAGGGTGAACACTGAAGCTTTCTTT.

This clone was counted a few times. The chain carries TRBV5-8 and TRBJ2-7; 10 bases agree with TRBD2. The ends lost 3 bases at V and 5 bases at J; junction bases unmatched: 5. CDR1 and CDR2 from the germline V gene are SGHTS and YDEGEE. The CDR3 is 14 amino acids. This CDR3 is CASSSLAGADEQYF. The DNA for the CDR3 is TGTGCCAGCAGCTCGCTAGCGGGAGCGGACGAGCAGTACTTC.